The 11 T cell receptor beta chains below were found in one sample sequenced in a study of shared clonotypes between healthy human individuals. Clones were sequenced by immunoSEQ multiplex PCR, and TCRdb holds only the in-frame ones, with some missing. This sample yields fewer than 400,000 clones, of which over 65% are seen a single time; around 10% belongs to the top ten. The sample comprised memory CD4+ T cells sorted from blood. As for subset: CD45RA-negative fraction. The receptors were gathered from a man between 25 and 39 years old in good health.

This chain joins TRBV2 and TRBJ2-2, with 7 bases that match TRBD1. CDR3 size: 14 residues. Unmatched junction bases numbered 6, after V lost 7 bases and J lost 4 bases. Germline V gives CDR1 SNHLY, CDR2 FYNNEI. The CDR3 nucleotides read TGTGCCAGCAAAACAGGGGTTACCACCGGGGAGCTGTTTTTT. Amino acids: CASKTGVTTGELFF. The whole variable domain, filled in from reference TRBV2 and TRBJ2-2, reads EPEVTQTPSHQVTQMGQEVILRCVPISNHLYFYWYRQILGQKVEFLVSFYNNEISEKSEIFDDQFSVERPDGSNFTLKIRSTKLEDSAMYFCASKTGVTTGELFFGEGSRLTVL.

The gene calls are TRBV19 and TRBJ2-3; no reliable D call. Germline V gives CDR1 LNHDA, CDR2 SQIVND (reference sequence). V was trimmed by 5 bases and J by 4 bases, leaving 16 bases between them. This CDR3 comprises 15 residues. This chain's CDR3 is CASSPDLIGPDTQYF. The CDR3 DNA sequence: TGTGCCAGTAGTCCCGACCTTATCGGCCCAGATACGCAGTATTTT.

The J gene is TRBJ1-2, the V gene TRBV7-2, with D unresolved. The CDR3 length is 13 residues. From germline, CDR1 is SGHTA and CDR2 FQGNSA. The V end was cut by 3 bases, the J end by 6 bases, with 11 bases between. Written as DNA, the CDR3 is TGTGCCAGCAGCTTGGCGGGATCCCATGGCTACACCTTC. Protein product: CASSLAGSHGYTF. Full variable domain (missing parts from reference TRBV7-2 and TRBJ1-2): GAGVSQSPSNKVTEKGKDVELRCDPISGHTALYWYRQSLGQGLEFLIYFQGNSAPDKSGLPSDRFSAERTGGSVSTLTIQRTQQEDSAVYLCASSLAGSHGYTFGSGTRLTVV.

Only a few counts were recorded for this clone. The rearrangement joins TRBV18 to TRBJ1-2; D perhaps matches TRBD1 (5 bases). The CDR3 sequence is 14 residues long. The V end lost 5 bases, the J end lost 4 bases, and 14 bases lay between the germline ends. Germline lookup yields CDR1 KGHSH and CDR2 LQKENI. The CDR3 loop reads CASSGNDRSYGYTF. CDR3 in DNA: TGTGCCAGCTCAGGAAATGACAGATCCTATGGCTACACCTTC.

There are a few counts of this clone. V gene TRBV29-1 combines with J gene TRBJ1-1; the match to TRBD1 covers 7 bases. V shed 5 bases, J shed 1 base, and the junction held 4 bases outside the gene matches. The CDR3 extends over 13 amino acids. Germline lookup yields CDR1 SQVTM and CDR2 ANQGSEA. This CDR3 is CSVQQGWNTEAFF. The CDR3 DNA sequence: TGCAGCGTTCAACAGGGGTGGAACACTGAAGCTTTCTTT. Variable domain in full (rest from reference TRBV29-1 and TRBJ1-1): SAVISQKPSRDICQRGTSLTIQCQVDSQVTMMFWYRQQPGQSLTLIATANQGSEATYESGFVIDKFPISRPNLTFSTLTVSNMSPEDSSIYLCSVQQGWNTEAFFGQGTRLTVV.

The chain couples TRBV30 to TRBJ1-2; D unclear. The CDR3 totals 13 residues. Trimming stripped 3 bases from V and 4 bases from J, with 12 bases between. Germline V CDR1 and CDR2: GTSNPN, SVGIG (reference sequence). CDR3 in DNA: TGTGCCTGGAGAGATGACCGGGGCTATGGCTACACCTTC. Encoded protein: CAWRDDRGYGYTF.

The chain employs TRBV18 and TRBJ2-5, with D unclear. This CDR3 is built from 13 residues. Germline V gives CDR1 KGHSH, CDR2 LQKENI. Trimming shortened V by 2 bases and J by 4 bases, and 8 bases separated the two germline ends. In nucleotides, the CDR3 is TGTGCCAGCTCACCAGCTTCGGGAGAGACCCAGTACTTC. It yields the protein CASSPASGETQYF.

The chain links TRBV5-6 to TRBJ2-7; no clear D. This CDR3 region has 12 residues. V was clipped by 1 base and J by 5 bases, with 7 bases between them. CDR1 and CDR2 (germline): SGHDT, YYEEEE. CDR3 region: CASSLIDNEQYF. For the CDR3, the DNA is TGTGCCAGCAGCTTGATAGATAACGAGCAGTACTTC.

The rearrangement uses TRBV7-8 and TRBJ1-5, with D possibly matching TRBD1 (5 bases). The V end lost 1 base, the J end lost 0 bases, and 19 bases lay between the germline ends. Germline V gene sequence: CDR1 SGHVS, CDR2 FQNEAQ. The CDR3 runs to 19 residues. The CDR3 spells CASSLGSGMRLYSNQPQHF. As DNA, the CDR3 is TGTGCCAGCAGCTTAGGTTCAGGGATGCGGCTATATAGCAATCAGCCCCAGCATTTT.

This chain joins TRBV9 and TRBJ2-6; D might be TRBD1 or TRBD2, each matching 5 bases. V lost 3 bases to trimming and J lost 3 bases, with 13 bases between them. This CDR3 region has 16 residues. Germline V gives CDR1 SGDLS, CDR2 YYNGEE. The CDR3, as DNA: TGTGCCAGCAGCGGTACAGTGAGGGGTGGGGCCAACGTCCTGACTTTC. As protein: CASSGTVRGGANVLTF.

The V gene is TRBV7-2, the J gene TRBJ2-2, with TRBD2 identical over 9 bases. There are 19 residues in the CDR3. Per germline, CDR1 SGHTA and CDR2 FQGNSA. The J segment lost 6 bases and the V segment lost 1 base, leaving 15 bases of the junction unmatched. CDR3 region: CASSLGRVSGSFKPGELFF. Here the CDR3 DNA reads TGTGCCAGCAGCTTAGGAAGGGTTAGCGGGAGCTTTAAGCCCGGGGAGCTGTTTTTT.